The rows below give T cell receptor beta chains drawn from one sample of a study of T-cell memory formation after mild COVID-19. TCRdb reprocessed the 5' RACE reads with MiXCR, giving one entry per CDR3 protein. Of 300,000 to 350,000 distinct CDR3 sequences listed, approximately 13% are singletons. Sequences were obtained from PBMCs or a T cell subset sorted from them (not recorded which). The receptors were gathered from a man between 18 and 29 years old who had mild COVID-19 (a few samples of this study predate the infection). Cell type and time point are not known. Each CDR3 is given with its conserved first and last residue. The D gene is left open where the match is weak. Only some rows state a clone size, as once, few, many or a class for expanded clones.

v_gene: TRBV27; abundance: few; d_gene: .; j_gene: TRBJ2-5; CDR3nt: TGTGCCAGCAGTCAGCTTGGGGCAGAAGAGACCCAGTACTTC; CDR3aa: CASSQLGAEETQYF
v_gene: TRBV29-1; abundance: few; d_gene: TRBD2; j_gene: TRBJ2-3; CDR3nt: TGCAGCGTTGAAGGGGGTAGCGGGGGAACAGATACGCAGTATTTT; CDR3aa: CSVEGGSGGTDTQYF
v_gene: TRBV11-2; abundance: few; d_gene: .; j_gene: TRBJ1-2; CDR3nt: TGTGCCAGCAGCTTAGAACAGCCGTTTTATGGCTACACCTTC; CDR3aa: CASSLEQPFYGYTF
v_gene: TRBV20-1; abundance: .; d_gene: .; j_gene: TRBJ1-6; CDR3nt: TGCAGTGCTCGAACGTTCAAACGGGGCAGCTCCTATAATTCACCCCTCCACTTT; CDR3aa: CSARTFKRGSSYNSPLHF
v_gene: TRBV9; abundance: .; d_gene: TRBD1; j_gene: TRBJ1-1; CDR3nt: TGTGCCAGCAACCCCGGGACAGGGTGGCCTGAAGCTTTCTTT; CDR3aa: CASNPGTGWPEAFF
v_gene: TRBV5-1; abundance: many; d_gene: TRBD1; j_gene: TRBJ2-6; CDR3nt: TGCGCCAGCAGCGGTTCGACAGGGTCCGGGGCCAACGTCCTGACTTTC; CDR3aa: CASSGSTGSGANVLTF
v_gene: TRBV19; abundance: .; d_gene: .; j_gene: TRBJ2-1; CDR3nt: TGTGCCAGTAGGACGTCCGGGACCTCGAAACAGTTCTTC; CDR3aa: CASRTSGTSKQFF
v_gene: TRBV7-9; abundance: .; d_gene: TRBD2; j_gene: TRBJ2-2; CDR3nt: TGTGCCAGCTCCCCAGCGGGGTCCGGGGAGCTGTTTTTT; CDR3aa: CASSPAGSGELFF
v_gene: TRBV5-6; abundance: .; d_gene: .; j_gene: TRBJ2-2; CDR3nt: TGTGCCAGCAGCTTGAGGAGGACTGGCACCGGGGAGCTGTTTTTT; CDR3aa: CASSLRRTGTGELFF
v_gene: TRBV4-3; abundance: .; d_gene: .; j_gene: TRBJ2-5; CDR3nt: TGCGCCAGCAGCCAAGGGGGGGCGTGGGTCCAAGAGACCCAGTACTTC; CDR3aa: CASSQGGAWVQETQYF
v_gene: TRBV27; abundance: .; d_gene: .; j_gene: TRBJ1-5; CDR3nt: TGTGCCAGCAGTTTAGTCGCCCGGATTCAGCCCCAGCATTTT; CDR3aa: CASSLVARIQPQHF
v_gene: TRBV4-3; abundance: few; d_gene: TRBD2; j_gene: TRBJ2-1; CDR3nt: TGCGCCAGCAGCCAAGAGTCCCTAGCGGGGGGCCAGTTCTTC; CDR3aa: CASSQESLAGGQFF
v_gene: TRBV9; abundance: few; d_gene: TRBD1; j_gene: TRBJ2-3; CDR3nt: TGTGCCAGCAGCGGACAGGGGGGCACAGATACGCAGTATTTT; CDR3aa: CASSGQGGTDTQYF
v_gene: TRBV4-1; abundance: .; d_gene: .; j_gene: TRBJ1-1; CDR3nt: TGCGCCAGCAGCCTAGATAAGACTGGGAACACTGAAGCTTTCTTT; CDR3aa: CASSLDKTGNTEAFF
v_gene: TRBV7-9; abundance: .; d_gene: .; j_gene: TRBJ1-1; CDR3nt: TGTGCCAGCAGCTTGATCGCCGACACTGAAGCTTTCTTT; CDR3aa: CASSLIADTEAFF
v_gene: TRBV7-9; abundance: few; d_gene: TRBD1; j_gene: TRBJ1-5; CDR3nt: TGTGCCAGCAGCTTATCAGGGGGCGCAGGAAGCAATCAGCCCCAGCATTTT; CDR3aa: CASSLSGGAGSNQPQHF
v_gene: TRBV15; abundance: .; d_gene: .; j_gene: TRBJ2-7; CDR3nt: TGTGCCACCAGCATGGGGGGCGAGCAGTACTTC; CDR3aa: CATSMGGEQYF
v_gene: TRBV7-7; abundance: .; d_gene: .; j_gene: TRBJ2-3; CDR3nt: TGTGCCAGCAGCTTGGGGGGGGGCCGGGAAACAGATACGCAGTATTTT; CDR3aa: CASSLGGGRETDTQYF
v_gene: TRBV7-9; abundance: few; d_gene: .; j_gene: TRBJ1-2; CDR3nt: TGTGCCAGCAGCTTCAATCCCGACAGCGTGTATGGCTACACCTTC; CDR3aa: CASSFNPDSVYGYTF
v_gene: TRBV4-2; abundance: few; d_gene: TRBD2; j_gene: TRBJ2-4; CDR3nt: TGTGCCAGCAGCCCCACCCCCCGGGCTAGCGGGGGGGTTCTAGCCAAAAACATTCAGTACTTC; CDR3aa: CASSPTPRASGGVLAKNIQYF
v_gene: TRBV7-9; abundance: many; d_gene: TRBD2; j_gene: TRBJ2-5; CDR3nt: TGTGCCAGCAGCGCCCCGGGAGGACAAGAGACCCAGTACTTC; CDR3aa: CASSAPGGQETQYF
v_gene: TRBV4-3; abundance: many; d_gene: .; j_gene: TRBJ2-6; CDR3nt: TGCGCCAGCAGCCGACAGGTCTCTGGGGCCAACGTCCTGACTTTC; CDR3aa: CASSRQVSGANVLTF
v_gene: TRBV7-3; abundance: .; d_gene: TRBD2; j_gene: TRBJ2-1; CDR3nt: TGTGCCAGCAGCTTAACCAGGGACTATGACAATGAGCAGTTCTTC; CDR3aa: CASSLTRDYDNEQFF
v_gene: TRBV6-1; abundance: few; d_gene: .; j_gene: TRBJ2-3; CDR3nt: TGTGCCAGCAGAGACTTTCCGGGGGGCACAGATACGCAGTATTTT; CDR3aa: CASRDFPGGTDTQYF
v_gene: TRBV7-2; abundance: few; d_gene: TRBD1; j_gene: TRBJ2-1; CDR3nt: TGTGCCAGCAGCTTAATACTAGGACAGGGGGTTTTCAATGAGCAGTTCTTC; CDR3aa: CASSLILGQGVFNEQFF
v_gene: TRBV12-3/TRBV12-4; abundance: many; d_gene: .; j_gene: TRBJ2-1; CDR3nt: TGTGCCAGCAGTTTTGGCGCCGGAAAGCAGTTCTTC; CDR3aa: CASSFGAGKQFF
v_gene: TRBV7-3; abundance: few; d_gene: .; j_gene: TRBJ2-3; CDR3nt: TGTGCCAGCAGCCCGACTTTAGGGACCGATACGCAGTATTTT; CDR3aa: CASSPTLGTDTQYF
v_gene: TRBV10-2; abundance: .; d_gene: .; j_gene: TRBJ1-2; CDR3nt: TGCGCCAGCAATTCAGGGCCCAACTATGGCTACACCTTC; CDR3aa: CASNSGPNYGYTF
v_gene: TRBV19; abundance: .; d_gene: .; j_gene: TRBJ1-1; CDR3nt: TGTGCCAGTAGTGTCGGTCGTGAAGCTTTCTTT; CDR3aa: CASSVGREAFF
v_gene: TRBV19; abundance: .; d_gene: TRBD1; j_gene: TRBJ2-7; CDR3nt: TGTGCCAGTAGTATAGCCGGGACAGGGTGGGACGAGCAGTACTTC; CDR3aa: CASSIAGTGWDEQYF
v_gene: TRBV12-3/TRBV12-4; abundance: few; d_gene: TRBD2; j_gene: TRBJ2-2; CDR3nt: TGTGCCAGCAGTTTCCCGATGACTAGCAGCGGGGAGCTGTTTTTT; CDR3aa: CASSFPMTSSGELFF
v_gene: TRBV7-8; abundance: few; d_gene: TRBD2; j_gene: TRBJ2-7; CDR3nt: TGTGCCAGCAGCAGTAGCGGGGGGCTCTACGAGCAGTACTTC; CDR3aa: CASSSSGGLYEQYF
v_gene: TRBV12-3/TRBV12-4; abundance: many; d_gene: .; j_gene: TRBJ1-5; CDR3nt: TGTGCCAGCAGCCGCCGGGAGAATCAGCCCCAGCATTTT; CDR3aa: CASSRRENQPQHF
v_gene: TRBV7-2; abundance: .; d_gene: .; j_gene: TRBJ2-7; CDR3nt: TGTGCCAGCAGCCAACAGGGACTTCAAGAGCAGTACTTC; CDR3aa: CASSQQGLQEQYF
v_gene: TRBV7-8; abundance: .; d_gene: .; j_gene: TRBJ2-7; CDR3nt: TGTGCCAGCAGCTCGGTCTACGAGCAGTACTTC; CDR3aa: CASSSVYEQYF
v_gene: TRBV5-1; abundance: few; d_gene: .; j_gene: TRBJ1-2; CDR3nt: TGCGCCAGCAGCTTGGCCTACAGTGGAGATTATGGCTACACCTTC; CDR3aa: CASSLAYSGDYGYTF
v_gene: TRBV9; abundance: .; d_gene: TRBD2; j_gene: TRBJ2-1; CDR3nt: TGTGCCAGCAGCAACAGCGGGGGCCAAGGCAATGAGCAGTTCTTC; CDR3aa: CASSNSGGQGNEQFF
v_gene: TRBV12-3/TRBV12-4; abundance: few; d_gene: TRBD1; j_gene: TRBJ1-5; CDR3nt: TGTGCCAGCCGTTTACAGGGGGCCGGCAATCAGCCCCAGCATTTT; CDR3aa: CASRLQGAGNQPQHF
v_gene: TRBV3-1; abundance: few; d_gene: .; j_gene: TRBJ2-1; CDR3nt: TGTGCCAGCAGCCAAGATACAGGGAGCTACAATGAGCAGTTCTTC; CDR3aa: CASSQDTGSYNEQFF
v_gene: TRBV20-1; abundance: few; d_gene: .; j_gene: TRBJ2-2; CDR3nt: TGCAGTGCTTTGGGGCATGACACCGGGGAGCTGTTTTTT; CDR3aa: CSALGHDTGELFF
v_gene: TRBV4-1; abundance: .; d_gene: .; j_gene: TRBJ1-2; CDR3nt: TGCGCCAGCAGCCCCCGGGTAAACTATGGCTACACCTTC; CDR3aa: CASSPRVNYGYTF
v_gene: TRBV6-5; abundance: .; d_gene: .; j_gene: TRBJ2-6; CDR3nt: TGTGCCAGCAGTCATCACGGCTCTGGGGCCAACGTCCTGACTTTC; CDR3aa: CASSHHGSGANVLTF
v_gene: TRBV3-1; abundance: .; d_gene: .; j_gene: TRBJ2-3; CDR3nt: TGTGCCAGCAGCCAAGCAGGGGAGAGCACAGATACGCAGTATTTT; CDR3aa: CASSQAGESTDTQYF
v_gene: TRBV13; abundance: .; d_gene: .; j_gene: TRBJ1-2; CDR3nt: TGTGCCAGCAGCTTATGGGGCGACGGCTATGGCTACACCTTC; CDR3aa: CASSLWGDGYGYTF
v_gene: TRBV7-9; abundance: few; d_gene: .; j_gene: TRBJ1-1; CDR3nt: TGTGCCAGCAGCTTACGGGGGCGAGGGACTGAAGCTTTCTTT; CDR3aa: CASSLRGRGTEAFF
v_gene: TRBV7-6; abundance: .; d_gene: .; j_gene: TRBJ2-1; CDR3nt: TGTGCCAGCAGCTTAGACAGTAGCTCCTACAATGAGCAGTTCTTC; CDR3aa: CASSLDSSSYNEQFF
v_gene: TRBV7-2; abundance: few; d_gene: .; j_gene: TRBJ2-3; CDR3nt: TGTGCCAGCAGCCACCCTGCAGATACGCAGTATTTT; CDR3aa: CASSHPADTQYF